Following are 16 T cell receptor beta chains from one sample sequenced in a study of identical twins listed by TCRdb under 2016. Library construction relied on 5' RACE. TCRdb shows the sequencer as Illumina HiSeq 2000. TCRdb itself trimmed the public reads at Q25 with fastp, ran MiXCR and retained productive beta chains. CDR3 protein sequences are deduplicated, and each keeps its most common genes and DNA. For this sample the table gives about 340,000 distinct CDR3 sequences, of which 9% to 15% were detected only once. 7.2% of the sample goes to the ten largest clones. The same sample was also used in a study of yellow fever vaccine responses in identical twins.

Material: CD8+ T cells sorted from blood. These receptors were collected from a woman between 18 and 29 years old in good health.

The chain is built from TRBV4-2 and TRBJ1-1; 7 bases line up with TRBD1. V lost 3 bases to trimming and J lost 2 bases; unmatched junction nucleotides: 6. CDR1 LGHNA and CDR2 YNFKEQ come from the germline V gene. This CDR3 has 15 amino acids. The CDR3 loop reads CASSQGPGGNTEAFF. CDR3 nucleotide sequence: TGTGCCAGCAGCCAGGGCCCAGGGGGAAACACTGAAGCTTTCTTT.

The genes are TRBV24-1 and TRBJ2-7; 14 bases agree with TRBD2. Germline values: CDR1 KGHDR, CDR2 SFDVKD. The V segment lost 4 bases and the J segment 3 bases; nucleotides outside the gene matches: 4. CDR3 length: 16 amino acids. The CDR3 sequence: CATSDQGLAGDYEQYF. CDR3 nucleotide sequence: TGTGCCACCAGTGACCAGGGACTAGCGGGAGACTACGAGCAGTACTTC.

The chain joins TRBV7-2 to TRBJ2-2; 9 bases match TRBD2. Germline V gene sequence: CDR1 SGHTA, CDR2 FQGNSA. This CDR3 region has 19 residues. The junction had 11 bases not matched to a gene; V was cut back by 0 bases and J by 3 bases. The CDR3, as DNA: TGTGCCAGCAGCTTAGCCTGGCGGGAGGGGCCCGAGGACACCGGGGAGCTGTTTTTT. It translates to CASSLAWREGPEDTGELFF.

This clonotype was observed at least ten times. The V call is TRBV3-1, the J call TRBJ2-3; no firm D call. This CDR3 contains 16 residues. The germline V gene has CDR1 LGHDT and CDR2 YNNKEL (reference sequence). V lost 5 bases, J lost 1 base, and 16 bases lay in between. This chain's CDR3 is CASSLTLRFGTDTQYF. The CDR3 DNA reads TGTGCCAGCAGCTTAACTCTCCGGTTCGGCACAGATACGCAGTATTTT.

This clonotype was recorded a few times. The V gene is TRBV3-1, the J gene TRBJ1-5; weak D call: TRBD1 (5 bases). The CDR3 sequence is 16 residues long. CDR1 is LGHDT, CDR2 YNNKEL, per germline (reference sequence). V lost 7 bases and J 0 bases, leaving 16 bases between the germline ends. The CDR3 loop is CASTRGSDSSNQPQHF. The CDR3 DNA reads TGTGCCAGCACCCGTGGGTCTGACAGTAGCAATCAGCCCCAGCATTTT. The entire variable domain, with the rest obtained from reference TRBV3-1 and TRBJ1-5, is as follows: DTAVSQTPKYLVTQMGNDKSIKCEQNLGHDTMYWYKQDSKKFLKIMFSYNNKELIINETVPNRFSPKSPDKAHLNLHINSLELGDSAVYFCASTRGSDSSNQPQHFGDGTRLSIL.

This clonotype was detected only a few times. V usage is TRBV14 and J usage is TRBJ2-7; 9 nucleotides line up with TRBD2. The CDR3 runs 17 residues. Germline CDR1 reads SGHDN; CDR2 reads FVKESK. V was pared by 0 bases and J by 3 bases, with 9 bases of the junction left unmatched. The CDR3 reads CASSQESPLAGYYEQYF. CDR3 nucleotide sequence: TGTGCCAGCAGCCAAGAATCTCCGCTAGCGGGATACTACGAGCAGTACTTC.

This clonotype appeared many times. This chain connects TRBV20-1 to TRBJ2-1; D ambiguous. The V gene lost 7 bases and the J gene lost 0 bases, with 13 bases spanning the gap. Germline V gives CDR1 DFQATT, CDR2 SNEGSKA (reference sequence). The length of the CDR3 is 14 residues. Here the CDR3 reads CSVRHMSSYNEQFF. The CDR3 DNA reads TGCAGTGTGAGGCATATGAGCTCCTACAATGAGCAGTTCTTC.

The V gene is TRBV7-8, the J gene TRBJ2-2, with D unresolved. V was shortened by 3 bases and J by 0 bases, with 14 bases between the two germline ends. The CDR3 has 17 amino acids. The germline V gene has CDR1 SGHVS and CDR2 FQNEAQ. The CDR3 DNA reads TGTGCCAGCAGCTTCAGTAGATTGTTCGCGAACACCGGGGAGCTGTTTTTT. It specifies CASSFSRLFANTGELFF.

This clonotype appeared a few times. The V call is TRBV4-1, the J call TRBJ2-7; D unclear. With 1 base removed from V and 2 bases from J, the gap between germline ends came to 12 bases. Per germline, CDR1 MGHRA and CDR2 YSYEKL. The length of the CDR3 is 15 residues. In nucleotides, the CDR3 is TGCGCCAGCAGCCAAGGAATGGGCGGAACCTACGAGCAGTACTTC. It yields the protein CASSQGMGGTYEQYF.

The gene calls are TRBV20-1 and TRBJ2-2; TRBD2 matches 11 bases. The V gene end was trimmed by 5 bases and the J gene end by 6 bases; junction bases not matched to a gene: 8. This CDR3 has 15 residues. Germline CDR1 and CDR2: DFQATT and SNEGSKA (reference sequence). DNA for the CDR3: TGCAGTGCTCGGGGGCTAGCGGGAGGTGCCGGGGAGCTGTTTTTT. This sequence encodes CSARGLAGGAGELFF.

V is TRBV27 and J is TRBJ2-1, with D possibly called TRBD1 or TRBD2 (5 bases each). The CDR3 is 11 residues long. The V gene lost 8 bases and the J gene lost 11 bases, with 13 bases spanning the gap. The V gene's germline CDR1 is MNHEY and CDR2 SMNVEV (reference sequence). The CDR3 DNA sequence: TGTGCCAGCTCAAATGGGGGAAAGCAGTTCTTC. It specifies CASSNGGKQFF.

This sequence joins TRBV2 and TRBJ1-5, with D perhaps matching TRBD1 (6 bases). Between the trimmed V and J ends, which lost 3 bases and 10 bases, there was a span of 16 bases. The CDR3 runs 14 residues. CDR1 is SNHLY and CDR2 is FYNNEI in the germline V gene. This CDR3 is CASSEGPPGGPQHF. Written as DNA, the CDR3 is TGTGCCAGCAGTGAGGGACCGCCGGGGGGCCCCCAGCATTTT.

This rearrangement joins TRBV6-1 to TRBJ2-2, with TRBD2 matching over 7 bases. Germline assignment: CDR1 MNHNS and CDR2 SASEGT. Unmatched junction bases numbered 9, after V lost 5 bases and J lost 0 bases. CDR3 length equals 17 residues. CDR3 in DNA: TGTGCCAGCAGTCAAGAACTAGCGTTCGCGAACACCGGGGAGCTGTTTTTT. This gives the protein CASSQELAFANTGELFF.

J is TRBJ2-7 and V is TRBV15; 9 nucleotides align to TRBD2. J was trimmed by 7 bases and V by 0 bases; bases with no gene match: 7. CDR1 and CDR2 from the germline V gene are LNHNV and YYDKDF (reference sequence). The CDR3 length is 15 residues. The CDR3 DNA is TGTGCCACCAGCAGAGATTTAGCGGGAGAAGGGGAGCAGTACTTC. Residues: CATSRDLAGEGEQYF.

This clonotype was found a few times. V usage is TRBV4-2 and J usage is TRBJ2-1, with 10 bases fitting TRBD2. Germline V gene lookup returns CDR1 LGHNA and CDR2 YNFKEQ. V trimming: 0 bases; J trimming: 6 bases; junction bases outside the gene matches: 5. The length of the CDR3 is 16 residues. The CDR3 coding sequence is TGTGCCAGCAGCCAAGAGGGGCCTAGCGGGAGCAATGAGCAGTTCTTC. This gives the protein CASSQEGPSGSNEQFF.

V is TRBV9 and J is TRBJ1-1; D gene ambiguous. The germline V and J ends were trimmed by 2 bases and 7 bases, with 12 bases remaining between them. Germline CDR1 is SGDLS and CDR2 is YYNGEE. The length of the CDR3 is 13 residues. DNA of the CDR3: TGTGCCAGCAGCGTCAACCTTGGCCGTGAAGCTTTCTTT. The encoded protein is CASSVNLGREAFF.